This T cell receptor beta chain was captured in a study of blood T cell repertoires in COVID-19. Study-wide context: COVID-19 samples, acute and convalescent, were from the United States, Italy and Spain. Sample material is recorded as cDNA or gDNA derived from T cells, B-cell-depleted T cells, or PBMCs.

The table came from immunoSEQ multiplex PCR; TCRdb's copy has only in-frame clones and leaves some out. This repertoire shows hundreds of thousands of clones, approximately 90% found once; its top ten account for roughly 6.3%. V trimming: 4 bases; J trimming: 3 bases; junction bases outside the gene matches: 7. Germline CDR1 and CDR2: SGHDT and YYEEEE. The CDR3 has 15 amino acids. The V and J genes are TRBV5-6 and TRBJ2-4; 7 bases agree with TRBD2. The receptor was derived from a woman in her twenties or thirties with COVID-19, enrolled during active disease. Sequencing was done on a sample of peripheral blood. CDR3 region: CASSPGGGGKNIQYF. The CDR3 nucleotides are TGTGCCAGCAGCCCCGGTGGGGGGGGCAAAAACATTCAGTACTTC. Based on the CDR3 plus reference TRBV5-6 and TRBJ2-4, the full variable domain is DAGVTQSPTHLIKTRGQQVTLRCSPKSGHDTVSWYQQALGQGPQFIFQYYEEEERQRGNFPDRFSGHQFPNYSSELNVNALLLGDSALYLCASSPGGGGKNIQYFGAGTRLSVL.